The clone carrying this T cell receptor (beta chain) was seen a few times. Its cognate antigen is unknown. These data come from a study of neoadjuvant anti-PD-1 for oral cavity cancer. Whole-study results and caveats: Pretreatment Treg/Th17 ratio correlated inversely with post-treatment tumor clonality.

The sample's time point: after neoadjuvant nivolumab, at surgical resection. These newly diagnosed stage II-IVA oral cavity squamous cell carcinoma patients had no prior systemic or radiation treatment. Germline values: CDR1 MDHEN, CDR2 SYDVKM. CDR3 length: 16 amino acids. The V and J ends lost 5 bases and 2 bases respectively, with 13 bases between them. Most PBMC samples had roughly 0.45 ug input DNA in six replicates. Clones were read by immunoSEQ multiplex PCR, and TCRdb kept only the in-frame ones, dropping some. In the table there are around 9,100 clones, under 70% of which are singletons. The material was PBMCs, obtained after nivolumab (anti-PD-1) treatment. The chain combines TRBV28 with TRBJ1-6; D not certain. This TCR came from a person between 40 and 80 years old with oral cavity squamous cell carcinoma. The CDR3 loop reads CASSLGRETYNSPLHF. The CDR3 DNA reads as TGTGCCAGCAGTCTCGGTCGCGAGACCTATAATTCACCCCTCCACTTT.